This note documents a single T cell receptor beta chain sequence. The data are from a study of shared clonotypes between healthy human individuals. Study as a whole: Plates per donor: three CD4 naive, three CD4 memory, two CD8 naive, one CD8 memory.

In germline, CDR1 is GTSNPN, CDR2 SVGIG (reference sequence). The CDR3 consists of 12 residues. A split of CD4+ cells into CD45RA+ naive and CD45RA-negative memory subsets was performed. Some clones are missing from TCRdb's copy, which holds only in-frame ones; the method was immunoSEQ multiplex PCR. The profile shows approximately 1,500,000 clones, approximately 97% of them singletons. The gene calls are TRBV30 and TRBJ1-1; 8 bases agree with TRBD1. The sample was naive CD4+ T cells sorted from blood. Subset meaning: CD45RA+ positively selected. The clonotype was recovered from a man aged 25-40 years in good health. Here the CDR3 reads CAFDRGLTEAFF. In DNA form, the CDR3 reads TGTGCTTTCGACAGGGGTCTTACTGAAGCTTTCTTT.